This T cell receptor beta chain came from a study of CD8+CD57+ T cells in acquired aplastic anemia. Genomic DNA was employed as the template in profiling TCR beta VDJ and CDR3. TCRdb re-analysed the reads in MiXCR, keeping a single row per CDR3 protein. The data show hundreds of thousands of distinct CDR3 sequences, with under 40% seen just once and approximately 0.82% held by the top ten. This clonotype occurred many times. All patients picked for sequencing had shown, by flow cytometry, an expansion of CD8+CD57+ cells. This TCR derives from a human donor with aplastic anemia. Sequencing was carried out using sorted CD4+, CD8+, or CD8+CD57+ T cells (not recorded which) from PBMCs.

This chain's CDR3 is CASSSRRDTEAFF. CDR3 nucleotides: TGTGCCAGCAGTTCCCGTCGGGACACTGAAGCTTTCTTT. The J gene is TRBJ1-1, the V gene TRBV2; D not resolved. Germline lookup yields CDR1 SNHLY and CDR2 FYNNEI. The V and J ends lost 5 bases and 3 bases respectively, with 10 bases between them. The CDR3 sequence is 13 residues long.